This T cell receptor beta chain is drawn from a study of CD8+CD57+ T cells in acquired aplastic anemia. Whole-study context: The study obtained an average of around 3.1 ug of DNA from sorted CD4+ and CD8+ cells. There were 10 million or so reads, on average, for CD4+ cells from healthy donors. Study results and limitations: The number of CD8+ CDR3 sequences shared by patients and controls was around 30.

The template used for profiling TCR beta VDJ and CDR3 was genomic DNA. TCRdb itself ran the reads through MiXCR, one entry per CDR3 protein. The repertoire holds hundreds of thousands of distinct CDR3 sequences, approximately 70% seen once, with under 5% in the top ten. Concerning this clonotype: As yet, its antigen is unknown.

V was clipped by 6 bases and J by 9 bases; unmatched bases: 19. Germline assignment: CDR1 SNHLY and CDR2 FYNNEI. CDR3 length: 16 residues. The V call is TRBV2, the J call TRBJ2-7; 8 bases are a match to TRBD2. The TCR sequence derives from a human donor in good health, serving as a control. The sequenced sample consisted of sorted CD4+, CD8+, or CD8+CD57+ T cells (not recorded which) from PBMCs. This CDR3 reads CASRLSPTGGVEVQYF. The DNA of the CDR3 is TGTGCCAGCAGACTCTCCCCGACGGGGGGGGTGGAGGTGCAGTACTTC.